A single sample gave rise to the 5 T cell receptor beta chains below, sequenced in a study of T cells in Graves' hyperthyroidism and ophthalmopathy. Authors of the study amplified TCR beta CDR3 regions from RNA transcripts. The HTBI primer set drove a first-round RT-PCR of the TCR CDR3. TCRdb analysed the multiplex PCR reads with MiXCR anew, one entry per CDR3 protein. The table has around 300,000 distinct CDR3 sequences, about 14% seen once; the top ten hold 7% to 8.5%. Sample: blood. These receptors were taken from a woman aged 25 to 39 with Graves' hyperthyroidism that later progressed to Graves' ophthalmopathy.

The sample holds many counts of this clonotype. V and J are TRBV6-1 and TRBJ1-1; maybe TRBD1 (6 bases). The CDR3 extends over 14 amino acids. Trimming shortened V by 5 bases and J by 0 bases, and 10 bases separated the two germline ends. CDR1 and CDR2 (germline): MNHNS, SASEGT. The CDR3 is CASSSDRMNTEAFF. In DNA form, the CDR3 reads TGTGCCAGCAGTTCAGACAGGATGAACACTGAAGCTTTCTTT.

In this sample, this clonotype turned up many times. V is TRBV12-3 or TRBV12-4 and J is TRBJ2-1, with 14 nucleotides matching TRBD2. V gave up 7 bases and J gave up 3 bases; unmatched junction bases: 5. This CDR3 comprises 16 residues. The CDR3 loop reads CASTGTSGGIYNEQFF. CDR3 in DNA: TGTGCCAGCACCGGGACTAGCGGGGGCATCTACAATGAGCAGTTCTTC.

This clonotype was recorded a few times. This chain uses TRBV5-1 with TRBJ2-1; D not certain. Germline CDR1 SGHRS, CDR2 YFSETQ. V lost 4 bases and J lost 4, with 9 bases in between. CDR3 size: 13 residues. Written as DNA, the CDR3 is TGCGCCAGCAGCACGGGCGTATACAATGAGCAGTTCTTC. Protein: CASSTGVYNEQFF.

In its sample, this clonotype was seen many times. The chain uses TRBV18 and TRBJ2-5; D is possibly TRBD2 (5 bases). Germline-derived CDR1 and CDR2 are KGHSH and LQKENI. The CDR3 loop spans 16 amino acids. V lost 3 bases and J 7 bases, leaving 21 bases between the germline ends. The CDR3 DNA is TGTGCCAGCTCACCCGGCGCAAATTCCCGGGAAAGGACCCAGTACTTC. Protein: CASSPGANSRERTQYF.

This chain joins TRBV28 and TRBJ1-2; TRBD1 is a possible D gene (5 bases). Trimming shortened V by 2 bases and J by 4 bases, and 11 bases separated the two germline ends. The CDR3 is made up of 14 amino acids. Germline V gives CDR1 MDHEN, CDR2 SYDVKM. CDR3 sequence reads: CASSLIQGTYGYTF. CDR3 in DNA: TGTGCCAGCAGTTTAATTCAGGGCACCTATGGCTACACCTTC.